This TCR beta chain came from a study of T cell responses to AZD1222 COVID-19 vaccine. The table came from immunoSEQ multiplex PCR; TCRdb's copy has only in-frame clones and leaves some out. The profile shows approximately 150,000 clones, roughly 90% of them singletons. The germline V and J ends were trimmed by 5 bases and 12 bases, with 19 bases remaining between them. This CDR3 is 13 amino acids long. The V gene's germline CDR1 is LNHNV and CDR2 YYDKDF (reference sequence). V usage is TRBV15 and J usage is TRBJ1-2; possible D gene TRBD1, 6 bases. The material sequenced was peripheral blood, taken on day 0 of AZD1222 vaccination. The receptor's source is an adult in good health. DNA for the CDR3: TGTGCCACCAGCGGCAGGGACCCCACAGGGAACACCTTC. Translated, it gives CATSGRDPTGNTF.